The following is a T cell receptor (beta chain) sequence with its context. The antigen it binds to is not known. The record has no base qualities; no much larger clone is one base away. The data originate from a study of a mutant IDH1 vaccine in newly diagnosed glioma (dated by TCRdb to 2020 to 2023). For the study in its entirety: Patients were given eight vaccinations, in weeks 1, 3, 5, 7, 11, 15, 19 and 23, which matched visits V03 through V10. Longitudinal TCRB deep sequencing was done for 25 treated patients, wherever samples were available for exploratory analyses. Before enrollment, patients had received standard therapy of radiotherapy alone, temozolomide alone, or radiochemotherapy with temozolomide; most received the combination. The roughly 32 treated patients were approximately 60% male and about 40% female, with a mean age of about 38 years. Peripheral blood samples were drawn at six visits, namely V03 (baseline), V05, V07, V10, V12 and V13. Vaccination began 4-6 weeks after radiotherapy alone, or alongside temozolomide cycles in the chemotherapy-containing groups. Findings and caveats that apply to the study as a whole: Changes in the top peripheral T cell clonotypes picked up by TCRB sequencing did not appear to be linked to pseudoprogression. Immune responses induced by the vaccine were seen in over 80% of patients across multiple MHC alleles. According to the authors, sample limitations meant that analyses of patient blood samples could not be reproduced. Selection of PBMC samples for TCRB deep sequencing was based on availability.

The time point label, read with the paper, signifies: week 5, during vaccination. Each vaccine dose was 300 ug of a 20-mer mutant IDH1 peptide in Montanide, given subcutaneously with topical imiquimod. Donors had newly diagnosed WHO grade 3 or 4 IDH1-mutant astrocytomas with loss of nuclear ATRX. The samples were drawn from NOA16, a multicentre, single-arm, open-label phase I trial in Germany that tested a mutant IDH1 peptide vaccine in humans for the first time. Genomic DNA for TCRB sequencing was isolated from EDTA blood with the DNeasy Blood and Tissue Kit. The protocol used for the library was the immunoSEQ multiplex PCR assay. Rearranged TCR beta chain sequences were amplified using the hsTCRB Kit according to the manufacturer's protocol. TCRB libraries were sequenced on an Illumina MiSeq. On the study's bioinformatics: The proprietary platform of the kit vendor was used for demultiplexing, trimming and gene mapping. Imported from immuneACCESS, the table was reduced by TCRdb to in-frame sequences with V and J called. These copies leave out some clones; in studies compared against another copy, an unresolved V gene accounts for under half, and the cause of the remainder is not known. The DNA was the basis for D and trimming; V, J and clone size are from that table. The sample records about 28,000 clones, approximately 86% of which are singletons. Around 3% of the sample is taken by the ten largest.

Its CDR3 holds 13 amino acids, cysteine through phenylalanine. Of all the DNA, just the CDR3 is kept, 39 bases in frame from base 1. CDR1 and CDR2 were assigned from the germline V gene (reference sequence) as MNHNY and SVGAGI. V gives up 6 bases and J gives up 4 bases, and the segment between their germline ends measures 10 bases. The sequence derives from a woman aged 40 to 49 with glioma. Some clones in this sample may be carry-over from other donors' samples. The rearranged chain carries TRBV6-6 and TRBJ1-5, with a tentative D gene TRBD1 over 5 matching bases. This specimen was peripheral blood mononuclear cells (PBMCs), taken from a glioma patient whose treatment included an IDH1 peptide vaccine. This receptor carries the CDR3 CASSQDSNQPQHF. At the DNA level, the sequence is TGTGCCAGCAGCCAAGACAGTAATCAGCCCCAGCATTTT.